This T cell receptor (beta chain) appears in the sequencing data of a study of T cell responses to AZD1222 COVID-19 vaccine (dated by TCRdb to 2020 to 2022). With respect to the entire study: AZD1222 recipients given second doses at about 4 weeks or at about 12 weeks were pooled, since spike-specific TCR depth and breadth were not found to differ between the two schedules. TCR sequencing covered 233 trial participants: some 210 given two doses of AZD1222 and about 26 given two doses of MenACWY control vaccine. Trial participants were enrolled into age subgroups of 18-55, 56-69 and 70-plus years, which contained about 150, 28 and 57 TCR-sequenced participants, respectively.

This clone turned up a few times. Its recognized antigen is unknown. Within one base of it there is no much larger clone, and no base qualities were kept. From a lookup of the germline V gene (reference sequence), CDR1 and CDR2 are LNHDA and SQIVND. Unmatched junction bases come to 1, with V trimmed by 3 bases and J by 1 base. There are 14 amino acids in the CDR3, from cysteine to phenylalanine inclusive. Only CDR3 DNA is held: 42 bases, read in frame from base 1. Findings and caveats that apply to the study as a whole: In the small 56-69-year group, the increase in depth fell short of significance, most likely because of low power. After two AZD1222 doses, spike-specific TCR breadth and depth were significantly higher than at day 0 and than in MenACWY recipients. No day 14 peak-response samples were available, so repertoires were characterized only after the peak T cell response. Epitopes outside the regions mutated in the B.1.351 and B.1.1.7 variants were reportedly recognized by nearly half of the unique spike-specific TCRs. Conclusions about previously exposed vaccinees were limited because only six AZD1222 recipients were SARS-CoV-2 seropositive at baseline. Participants were mostly white British, with more females than males. The authors suggested clonal diversity may have been underestimated. The whole spike protein was spanned by vaccine-associated CD4 TCRs, and dominant responses were seen in regions 160-218 and 743-854.

The CDR3 regions of human TCRbeta chains were analyzed by immunosequencing. The original methods were these. Repertoire TCRs were matched against a reference library of SARS-CoV-2-specific TCRs generated with the MIRA antigen-specificity platform. Breadth was defined as the fraction of unique TCRs that were SARS-CoV-2-associated, and depth was defined as the fraction of total T cells that were SARS-CoV-2-associated. Using the MIRA data, each spike-specific TCR was assigned both to the spike region to which the TCR was reactive and to a CD4 or CD8 class. Log10-transformed breadth and depth values were compared by one-way ANOVA with Sidak's multiple comparisons tests. Not all clones reach the TCRdb copy of this immuneACCESS table, which keeps in-frame sequences only. Checked studies attribute under half of the gap to unresolved V genes and leave the rest unexplained. V, J and clone size are those of that table, while D and trimming were read from the DNA. In this sample the table shows some 140,000 clones, 70% to 90% of which occur a single time. Together, the top ten hold about 5.9% of the sample.

Explained via the paper, the time point label denotes: baseline before first vaccination. The vaccinee samples were drawn from two UK trials, COV001 and COV002, one of which was a single-blind randomized controlled phase 2/3 trial testing AZD1222 (ChAdOx1 nCoV-19) in healthy adults. Trial participant PBMC samples were collected at day 0 and day 28 after the second dose for TCRbeta chain sequencing. The sequences come from peripheral blood, collected on day 0 of AZD1222 vaccination. Rearrangement joined TRBV19 to TRBJ2-5; 8 middle bases align to TRBD1. This receptor was taken from an adult in good health. In nucleotide form, the sequence is TGTGCCAGTAGTATCACAGGGGGCCAAGAGACCCAGTACTTC. Translation gives CASSITGGQETQYF.